Following are 8 T cell receptor beta chains from one sample sequenced in a study of blood T cell repertoires in COVID-19. Repertoires were generated with immunoSEQ multiplex PCR, while TCRdb's copy carries only in-frame clones and drops some. This table holds 150,000 to 200,000 clones, about 88% found once. Sequenced input: peripheral blood. The receptors originated from a man between 65 and 85 years old with active or convalescent COVID-19.

V usage is TRBV7-8 and J usage is TRBJ2-7; D may be TRBD1 (5 bases). The CDR3 spans 14 residues. V was clipped by 1 base and J by 5 bases, with 12 bases between them. Germline V gene data show CDR1 as SGHVS and CDR2 as FQNEAQ. CDR3: CASSLVGVYDEQYF. The CDR3 region has the DNA TGTGCCAGCAGCTTAGTAGGGGTTTACGACGAGCAGTACTTC.

The chain recombines TRBV28 with TRBJ2-3; TRBD2 aligns across 11 bases. The CDR3 has 15 residues. Per the germline V gene, CDR1 is MDHEN and CDR2 is SYDVKM. V dropped 8 bases and J dropped 3; count of bases not matched to a gene: 7. CDR3 DNA: TGTGCCAGCGGGGGACTAGCGGAGGCGACAGATACGCAGTATTTT. This encodes CASGGLAEATDTQYF.

In its sample, this clone was seen once. The rearrangement links TRBV7-2 to TRBJ1-5; a weak D match, TRBD1 (6 bases). The CDR3 has 12 amino acids. Germline lookup yields CDR1 SGHTA and CDR2 FQGNSA. Deletions cut 5 bases from V and 7 bases from J, with 9 bases between. The CDR3 sequence is CASSPGVQPQHF. The DNA of the CDR3 is TGTGCCAGCAGCCCAGGGGTCCAGCCCCAGCATTTT.

The V call is TRBV29-1, the J call TRBJ1-2; D perhaps matches TRBD1 (5 bases). Germline CDR1 reads SQVTM; CDR2 reads ANQGSEA. The CDR3 runs to 15 residues. Trimming took off 0 bases at V and 1 base at J, with 12 bases between the two ends. The CDR3 sequence: CSVEDLTGDNYGYTF. The CDR3 nucleotides read TGCAGCGTTGAAGATCTTACAGGAGATAACTATGGCTACACCTTC.

Of note for this clone: Additional DNA sequences in this sample encode the identical CDR3. The chain couples TRBV28 to TRBJ2-2; TRBD2 matches 8 bases. Germline V gene data show CDR1 as MDHEN and CDR2 as SYDVKM. This CDR3 is built from 15 residues. V was pared by 2 bases and J by 2 bases, with 1 base of the junction left unmatched. The CDR3 region has the DNA TGTGCCAGCAGTTTAGCGGGGGGTAACACCGGGGAGCTGTTTTTT. This codes for CASSLAGGNTGELFF.

The V gene is TRBV9, the J gene TRBJ2-1; D is perhaps TRBD2 (6 bases). Germline values: CDR1 SGDLS, CDR2 YYNGEE. This CDR3 has 16 residues. Between the trimmed V and J ends, which lost 0 bases and 6 bases, there was a span of 16 bases. The CDR3 loop is CASSVAAGLWFNEQFF. The CDR3 coding sequence is TGTGCCAGCAGCGTAGCTGCGGGACTTTGGTTCAATGAGCAGTTCTTC. Full variable domain (missing parts from reference TRBV9 and TRBJ2-1): DSGVTQTPKHLITATGQRVTLRCSPRSGDLSVYWYQQSLDQGLQFLIQYYNGEERAKGNILERFSAQQFPDLHSELNLSSLELGDSALYFCASSVAAGLWFNEQFFGPGTRLTVL.

V usage is TRBV3-1 (or the pseudogene TRBV3-2) and J usage is TRBJ1-5; D is possibly TRBD1 (6 bases). Germline V CDR1 and CDR2: LGHDT, YNNKEL (reference sequence). V lost 5 bases and J lost 6, with 17 bases in between. This CDR3 is 15 amino acids long. The CDR3 DNA is TGTGCCAGCAGCTATGGTGGGGGCTTGAGTCAGCCCCAGCATTTT. Protein: CASSYGGGLSQPQHF.

CDR3 coding DNA: TGTGCCAGCAGCGTAGAGAGGACAGGCCATTCACCCCTCCACTTT. Amino acids: CASSVERTGHSPLHF. This sequence joins TRBV9 and TRBJ1-6; 7 positions agree with TRBD1. With 0 bases clipped from V and 8 bases from J, the junction kept 5 bases outside the gene matches. Per the germline V gene, CDR1 is SGDLS and CDR2 is YYNGEE. The CDR3 is made up of 15 amino acids. Using reference TRBV9 and TRBJ1-6 for the parts outside the CDR3, the full variable domain is DSGVTQTPKHLITATGQRVTLRCSPRSGDLSVYWYQQSLDQGLQFLIQYYNGEERAKGNILERFSAQQFPDLHSELNLSSLELGDSALYFCASSVERTGHSPLHFGNGTRLTVT.